Presented here are 7 T cell receptor beta chains from one specimen sequenced in a study of preoperative IRX-2 immunotherapy in early breast cancer. Sequencing was performed with immunoSEQ multiplex PCR; in TCRdb, only in-frame clones are kept and a portion is missing. Of around 60,000 clones in the sample, around 94% were seen once. Treatment noted: preoperative locoregional IRX-2 cytokine immunotherapy. Sample acquisition took place from a patient treated with IRX-2 immunotherapy. The receptor source for this set is a human donor with breast cancer.

The V and J genes are TRBV19 and TRBJ1-6; 9 bases fit TRBD1. The CDR3 is made up of 13 amino acids. CDR1 is LNHDA, CDR2 SQIVND, per germline (reference sequence). With 5 bases clipped from V and 13 bases from J, the junction kept 6 bases outside the gene matches. The CDR3 coding sequence is TGTGCCAGTAGTCAACAGGGGGCGAATCCCCTCCACTTT. Its protein product is CASSQQGANPLHF.

The chain recombines TRBV4-1 with TRBJ2-7; D might be TRBD1 (7 bases). Trimming shortened V by 4 bases and J by 5 bases, and 18 bases separated the two germline ends. The CDR3 is 15 residues long. Looked up from germline, CDR1 is MGHRA and CDR2 is YSYEKL. Here the CDR3 DNA reads TGCGCCAGCAGCCGCCAGGGGGGACTTGGAAACGAGCAGTACTTC. It codes for CASSRQGGLGNEQYF.

The chain links TRBV18 to TRBJ1-1, with 7 bases aligning to TRBD1. Losses at the gene ends were 5 bases for V and 0 bases for J; bases not matched to a gene: 6. Germline V gene data show CDR1 as KGHSH and CDR2 as LQKENI. The CDR3 length is 15 residues. CDR3 nucleotide sequence: TGTGCCAGCTCATCCACAACAGGGGTGAACACTGAAGCTTTCTTT. Translating gives CASSSTTGVNTEAFF.

The J gene is TRBJ2-3, the V gene TRBV13; D may be TRBD1 or TRBD2 (6 bases each). The CDR3 totals 11 residues. Trimming took 11 bases from V and 6 from J, leaving 12 bases between them. Germline-derived CDR1 and CDR2 are PRHDT and FYEKMQ (reference sequence). The CDR3 sequence is CASTGADTQYF. CDR3 bases: TGTGCCTCGACGGGGGCGGATACGCAGTATTTT.

A single count supports this clone. The gene calls are TRBV18 and TRBJ2-5; D remains ambiguous. V shed 1 base and J shed 4 bases, with 7 bases lying between them. The CDR3 has 13 amino acids. Germline V gene lookup returns CDR1 KGHSH and CDR2 LQKENI. Written as DNA, the CDR3 is TGTGCCAGCTCACCACGGATGCGAGAGACCCAGTACTTC. It is translated as CASSPRMRETQYF.

Here the CDR3 reads CASSLQGHEQFF. As DNA, the CDR3 is TGTGCCAGCAGCTTACAGGGACACGAGCAGTTCTTC. The gene calls are TRBV7-3 and TRBJ2-1; the D gene is possibly TRBD1 (6 bases). Germline CDR1 reads SGHTA; CDR2 reads FQGTGA. The CDR3 has 12 amino acids. The V gene lost 2 bases and the J gene lost 10 bases, with 9 bases spanning the gap.

This clone was picked up one time. The V gene is TRBV10-3, the J gene TRBJ2-2; 7 bases map to TRBD1. After removal of 2 bases from V and 4 bases from J, the junction contained 1 base not matched to a gene. Per germline, CDR1 ENHRY and CDR2 SYGVKD. The CDR3 spans 14 residues. Written as DNA, the CDR3 is TGTGCCATCAGTGAGACAGGGGTCACCGGGGAGCTGTTTTTT. Protein product: CAISETGVTGELFF.